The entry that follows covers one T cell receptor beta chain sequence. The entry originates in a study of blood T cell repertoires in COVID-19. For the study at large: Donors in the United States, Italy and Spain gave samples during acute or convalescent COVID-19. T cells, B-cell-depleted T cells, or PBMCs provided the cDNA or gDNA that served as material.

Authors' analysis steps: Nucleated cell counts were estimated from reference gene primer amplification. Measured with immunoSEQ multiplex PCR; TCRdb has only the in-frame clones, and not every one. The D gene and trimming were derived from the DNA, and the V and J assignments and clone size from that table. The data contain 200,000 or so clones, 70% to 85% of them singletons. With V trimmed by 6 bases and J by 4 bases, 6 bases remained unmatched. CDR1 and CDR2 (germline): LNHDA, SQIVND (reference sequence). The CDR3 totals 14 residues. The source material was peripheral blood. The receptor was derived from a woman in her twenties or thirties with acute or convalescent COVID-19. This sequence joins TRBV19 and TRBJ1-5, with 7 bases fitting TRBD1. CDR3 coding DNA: TGTGCCAGTAGCGGTTTGACAGGGAATCAGCCCCAGCATTTT. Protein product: CASSGLTGNQPQHF. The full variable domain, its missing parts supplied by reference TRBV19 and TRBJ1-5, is DGGITQSPKYLFRKEGQNVTLSCEQNLNHDAMYWYRQDPGQGLRLIYYSQIVNDFQKGDIAEGYSVSREKKESFPLTVTSAQKNPTAFYLCASSGLTGNQPQHFGDGTRLSIL.